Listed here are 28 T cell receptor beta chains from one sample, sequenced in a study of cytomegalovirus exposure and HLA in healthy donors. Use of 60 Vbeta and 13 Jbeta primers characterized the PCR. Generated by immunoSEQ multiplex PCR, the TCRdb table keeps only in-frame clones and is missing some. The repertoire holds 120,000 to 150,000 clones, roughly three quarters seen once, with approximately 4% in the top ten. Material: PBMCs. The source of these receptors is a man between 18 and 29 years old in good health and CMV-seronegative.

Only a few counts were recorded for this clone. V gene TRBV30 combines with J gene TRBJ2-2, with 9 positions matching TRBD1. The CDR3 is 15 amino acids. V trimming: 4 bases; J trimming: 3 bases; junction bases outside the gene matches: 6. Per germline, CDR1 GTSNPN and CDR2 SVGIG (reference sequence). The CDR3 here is CAWTRTGADTGELFF. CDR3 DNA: TGTGCCTGGACCCGGACAGGGGCTGACACCGGGGAGCTGTTTTTT.

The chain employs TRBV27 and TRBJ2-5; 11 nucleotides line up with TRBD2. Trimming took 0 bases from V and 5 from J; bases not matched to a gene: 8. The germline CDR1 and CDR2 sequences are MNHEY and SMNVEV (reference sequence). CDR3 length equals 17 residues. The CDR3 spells CASSLSVSGRAGETQYF. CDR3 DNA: TGTGCCAGCAGTTTATCGGTTAGCGGGAGGGCCGGGGAGACCCAGTACTTC.

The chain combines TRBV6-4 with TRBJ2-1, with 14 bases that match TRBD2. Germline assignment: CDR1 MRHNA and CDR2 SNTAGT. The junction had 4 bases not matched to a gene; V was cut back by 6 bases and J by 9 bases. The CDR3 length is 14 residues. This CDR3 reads CASRGTSGRGEQFF. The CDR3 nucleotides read TGTGCCAGCAGGGGGACTAGCGGGAGAGGTGAGCAGTTCTTC.

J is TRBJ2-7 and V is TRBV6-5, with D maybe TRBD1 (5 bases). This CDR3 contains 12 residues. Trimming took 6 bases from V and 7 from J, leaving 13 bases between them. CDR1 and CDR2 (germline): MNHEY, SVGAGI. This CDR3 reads CASSSGIGEQYF. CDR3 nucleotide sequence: TGTGCCAGCAGCTCAGGGATCGGGGAGCAGTACTTC.

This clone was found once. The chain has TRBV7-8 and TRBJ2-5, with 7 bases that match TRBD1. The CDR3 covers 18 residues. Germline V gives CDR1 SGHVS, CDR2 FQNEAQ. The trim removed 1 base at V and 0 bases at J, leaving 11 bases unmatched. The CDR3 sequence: CASSLVLAGTANQETQYF. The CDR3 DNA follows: TGTGCCAGCAGCTTAGTCCTAGCCGGGACAGCTAACCAAGAGACCCAGTACTTC.

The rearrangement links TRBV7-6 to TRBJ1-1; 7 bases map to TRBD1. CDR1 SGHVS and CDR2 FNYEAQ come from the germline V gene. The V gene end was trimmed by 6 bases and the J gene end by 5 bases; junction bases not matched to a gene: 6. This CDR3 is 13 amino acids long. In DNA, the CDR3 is TGTGCCAGCAGTCAAGACAGGGTAACTGAAGCTTTCTTT. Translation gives CASSQDRVTEAFF.

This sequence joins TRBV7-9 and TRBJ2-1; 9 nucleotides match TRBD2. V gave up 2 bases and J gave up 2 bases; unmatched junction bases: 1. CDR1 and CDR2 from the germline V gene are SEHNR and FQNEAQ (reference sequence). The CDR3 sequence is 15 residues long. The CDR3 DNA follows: TGTGCCAGCAGCTTACTAGCGGGAACCTACAATGAGCAGTTCTTC. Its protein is CASSLLAGTYNEQFF.

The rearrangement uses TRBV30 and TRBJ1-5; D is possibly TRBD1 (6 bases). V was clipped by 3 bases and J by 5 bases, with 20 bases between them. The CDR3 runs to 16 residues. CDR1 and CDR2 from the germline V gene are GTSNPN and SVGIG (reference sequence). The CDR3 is CAWSPRGRGNDQPQHF. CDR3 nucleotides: TGTGCCTGGAGCCCGAGGGGAAGGGGGAACGATCAGCCCCAGCATTTT. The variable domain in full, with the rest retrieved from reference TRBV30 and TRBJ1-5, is SQTIHQWPATLVQPVGSPLSLECTVEGTSNPNLYWYRQAAGRGLQLLFYSVGIGQISSEVPQNLSASRPQDRQFILSSKKLLLSDSGFYLCAWSPRGRGNDQPQHFGDGTRLSIL.

The CDR3 coding sequence is TGTGCCAGCAGCTTAGGGTCCCGCCCACTACGGGGGGCGAACACCGGGGAGCTGTTTTTT. As protein: CASSLGSRPLRGANTGELFF. V is TRBV13 and J is TRBJ2-2; 7 bases agree with TRBD2. The CDR3 contains 20 residues. Germline V gene data show CDR1 as PRHDT and CDR2 as FYEKMQ (reference sequence). The junction had 13 bases not matched to a gene; V was cut back by 0 bases and J by 0 bases.

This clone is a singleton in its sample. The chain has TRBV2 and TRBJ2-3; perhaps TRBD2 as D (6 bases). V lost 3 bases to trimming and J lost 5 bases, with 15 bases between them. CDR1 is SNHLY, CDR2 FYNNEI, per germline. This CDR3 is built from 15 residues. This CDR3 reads CASSDDQRRGDTQYF. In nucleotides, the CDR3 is TGTGCCAGCAGTGATGATCAAAGGAGGGGAGATACGCAGTATTTT. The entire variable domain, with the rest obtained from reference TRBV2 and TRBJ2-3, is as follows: EPEVTQTPSHQVTQMGQEVILRCVPISNHLYFYWYRQILGQKVEFLVSFYNNEISEKSEIFDDQFSVERPDGSNFTLKIRSTKLEDSAMYFCASSDDQRRGDTQYFGPGTRLTVL.

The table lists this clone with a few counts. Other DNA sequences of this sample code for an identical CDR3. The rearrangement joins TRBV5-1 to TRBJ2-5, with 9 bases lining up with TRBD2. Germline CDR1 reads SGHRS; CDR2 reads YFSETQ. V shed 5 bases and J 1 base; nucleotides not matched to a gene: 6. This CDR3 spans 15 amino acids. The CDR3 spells CASRGLAGIQETQYF. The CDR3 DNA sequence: TGCGCCAGCAGGGGGCTAGCGGGGATCCAAGAGACCCAGTACTTC.

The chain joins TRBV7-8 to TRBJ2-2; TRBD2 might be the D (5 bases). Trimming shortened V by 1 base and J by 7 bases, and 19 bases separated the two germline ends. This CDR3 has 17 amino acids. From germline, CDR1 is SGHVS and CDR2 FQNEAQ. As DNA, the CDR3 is TGTGCCAGCAGCTTAGAATTTTTTAGAGGGCCTAACGGGGAGCTGTTTTTT. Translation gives CASSLEFFRGPNGELFF.

CDR3 protein: CASSSQGYYGYTF. The CDR3 region has the DNA TGTGCCAGCAGTTCTCAGGGTTACTATGGCTACACCTTC. The chain employs TRBV6-5 and TRBJ1-2, with a possible D match to TRBD1 (5 bases). V was pared by 4 bases and J by 3 bases, with 9 bases between. This CDR3 contains 13 residues. In germline, CDR1 is MNHEY, CDR2 SVGAGI.

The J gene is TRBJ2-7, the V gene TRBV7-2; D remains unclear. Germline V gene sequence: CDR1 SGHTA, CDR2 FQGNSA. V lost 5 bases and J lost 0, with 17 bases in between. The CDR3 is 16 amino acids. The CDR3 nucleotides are TGTGCCAGCAGCGCAAGGTTGGGCACCTCCTCCTACGAGCAGTACTTC. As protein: CASSARLGTSSYEQYF.

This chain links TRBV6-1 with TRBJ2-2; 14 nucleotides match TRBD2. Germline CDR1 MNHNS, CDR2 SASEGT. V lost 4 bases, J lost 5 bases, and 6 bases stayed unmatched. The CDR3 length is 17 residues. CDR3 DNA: TGTGCCAGCAGTGCTGGACTAGCGGGAGGTAAAACCGGGGAGCTGTTTTTT. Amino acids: CASSAGLAGGKTGELFF.

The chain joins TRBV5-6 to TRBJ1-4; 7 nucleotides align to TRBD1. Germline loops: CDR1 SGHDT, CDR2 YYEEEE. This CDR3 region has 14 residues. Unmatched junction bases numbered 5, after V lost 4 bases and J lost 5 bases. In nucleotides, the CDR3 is TGTGCCAGCAGCCCCGGAGGGGGCAATGAAAAACTGTTTTTT. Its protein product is CASSPGGGNEKLFF.

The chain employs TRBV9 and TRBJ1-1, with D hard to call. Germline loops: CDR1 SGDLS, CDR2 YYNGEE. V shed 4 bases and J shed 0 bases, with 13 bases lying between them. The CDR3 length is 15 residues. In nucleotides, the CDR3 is TGTGCCAGCAGCCCTTCTGGGCAGATGAACACTGAAGCTTTCTTT. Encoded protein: CASSPSGQMNTEAFF.

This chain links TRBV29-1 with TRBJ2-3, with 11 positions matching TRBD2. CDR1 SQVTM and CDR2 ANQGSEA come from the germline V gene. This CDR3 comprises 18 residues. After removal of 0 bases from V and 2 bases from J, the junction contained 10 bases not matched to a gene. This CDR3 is CSVEEGLAGGAFTDTQYF. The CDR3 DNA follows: TGCAGCGTTGAAGAAGGCCTAGCGGGGGGAGCGTTCACAGATACGCAGTATTTT.

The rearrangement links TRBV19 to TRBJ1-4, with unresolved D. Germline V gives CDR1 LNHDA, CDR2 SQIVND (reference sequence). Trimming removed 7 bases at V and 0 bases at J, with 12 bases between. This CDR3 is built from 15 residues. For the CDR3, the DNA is TGTGCCAGTACGTATTCTAGTGCAACTAATGAAAAACTGTTTTTT. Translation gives CASTYSSATNEKLFF.

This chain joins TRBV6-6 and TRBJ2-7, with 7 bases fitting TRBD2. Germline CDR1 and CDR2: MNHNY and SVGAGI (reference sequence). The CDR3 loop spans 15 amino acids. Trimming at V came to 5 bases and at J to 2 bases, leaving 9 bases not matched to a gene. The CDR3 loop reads CASSPSEGGTYEQYF. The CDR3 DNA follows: TGTGCCAGCAGTCCGAGCGAGGGAGGGACCTACGAGCAGTACTTC.

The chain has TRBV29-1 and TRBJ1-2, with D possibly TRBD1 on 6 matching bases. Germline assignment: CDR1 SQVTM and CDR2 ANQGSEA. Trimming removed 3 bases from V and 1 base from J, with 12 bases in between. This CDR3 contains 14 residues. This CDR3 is CSVEGYRDNYGYTF. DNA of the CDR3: TGCAGCGTTGAGGGTTACAGGGATAACTATGGCTACACCTTC.

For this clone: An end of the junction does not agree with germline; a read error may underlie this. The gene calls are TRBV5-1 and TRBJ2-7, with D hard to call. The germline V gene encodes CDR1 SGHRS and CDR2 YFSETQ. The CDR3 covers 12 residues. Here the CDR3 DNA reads TGCGCCAGCAGCTTCCCCTCCGACGAGCAGTACTTC. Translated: CASSFPSDEQYF.

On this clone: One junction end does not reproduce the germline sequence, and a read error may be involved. Written as DNA, the CDR3 is TGTGCCAGCAGCAGAGAAGGTGAGGTCCAAGTGACCCAGTACTTC. This sequence encodes CASSREGEVQVTQYF. This rearrangement joins TRBV11-2 to TRBJ2-5; D gene unclear. Per germline, CDR1 SGHAT and CDR2 FQNNGV. The CDR3 runs 15 residues.

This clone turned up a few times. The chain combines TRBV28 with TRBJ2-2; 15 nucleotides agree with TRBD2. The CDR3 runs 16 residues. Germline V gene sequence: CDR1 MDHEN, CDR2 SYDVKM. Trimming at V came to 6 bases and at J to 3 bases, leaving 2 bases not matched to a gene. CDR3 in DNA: TGTGCCAGCAGCTGGACTAGCGGGGGGGACACCGGGGAGCTGTTTTTT. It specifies CASSWTSGGDTGELFF.

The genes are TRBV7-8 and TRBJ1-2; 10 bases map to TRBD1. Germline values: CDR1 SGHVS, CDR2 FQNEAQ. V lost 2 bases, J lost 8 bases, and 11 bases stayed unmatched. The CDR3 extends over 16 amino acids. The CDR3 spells CASSLYRTGGTGGYTF. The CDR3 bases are TGTGCCAGCAGCTTATATCGGACAGGGGGAACGGGGGGCTACACCTTC. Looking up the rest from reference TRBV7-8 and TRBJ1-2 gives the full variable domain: GAGVSQSPRYKVAKRGQDVALRCDPISGHVSLFWYQQALGQGPEFLTYFQNEAQLDKSGLPSDRFFAERPEGSVSTLKIQRTQQEDSAVYLCASSLYRTGGTGGYTFGSGTRLTVV.

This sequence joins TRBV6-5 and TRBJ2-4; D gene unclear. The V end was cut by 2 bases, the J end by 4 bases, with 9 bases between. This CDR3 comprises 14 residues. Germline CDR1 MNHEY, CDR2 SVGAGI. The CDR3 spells CASSYDSLKNIQYF. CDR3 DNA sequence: TGTGCCAGCAGTTACGACTCTCTGAAAAACATTCAGTACTTC.

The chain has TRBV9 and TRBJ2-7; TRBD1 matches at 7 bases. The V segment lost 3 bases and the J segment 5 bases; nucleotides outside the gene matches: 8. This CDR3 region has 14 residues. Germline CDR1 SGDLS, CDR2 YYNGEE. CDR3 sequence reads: CASSARQGSHEQYF. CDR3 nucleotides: TGTGCCAGCAGCGCCCGACAGGGATCCCACGAGCAGTACTTC.

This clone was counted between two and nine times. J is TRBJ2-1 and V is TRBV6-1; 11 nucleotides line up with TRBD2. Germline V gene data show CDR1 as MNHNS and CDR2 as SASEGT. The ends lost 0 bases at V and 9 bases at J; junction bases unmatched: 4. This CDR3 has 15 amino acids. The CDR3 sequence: CASSEASGGAGEQFF. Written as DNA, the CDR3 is TGTGCCAGCAGTGAAGCTAGCGGGGGGGCCGGTGAGCAGTTCTTC.